Below are 32 T cell receptor beta chains sequenced from a single sample in a study of regulatory T cells in long-lasting Graves disease. Specified time point: newly diagnosed GD, antithyroid drugs for less than 3 months. RNA isolated from PBMCs was used to make the TCR library. The TCR beta library used iRepertoire HTBI primers with Arm-PCR amplification of CDR3. TCRdb redid the calling of the multiplex PCR reads with MiXCR, one entry per CDR3 protein. The data contain roughly 420,000 distinct CDR3 sequences, 15% to 20% of them singletons. These records were also assigned to another study, of T cells in Graves' hyperthyroidism and ophthalmopathy.

The sample was peripheral blood mononuclear cells (PBMCs), taken at new diagnosis, from a patient treated with antithyroid drugs. These receptors were obtained from a woman between 18 and 29 years old with Graves disease.

The rearrangement joins TRBV15 to TRBJ2-1, with TRBD1 matching 11 bases. Germline CDR1 LNHNV, CDR2 YYDKDF (reference sequence). Losses at the gene ends were 5 bases for V and 10 bases for J; bases not matched to a gene: 7. The CDR3 is 14 residues long. CDR3: CATSGDRGFSEQFF. CDR3 nucleotides: TGTGCCACCAGCGGGGACAGGGGGTTTTCGGAGCAGTTCTTC.

This clonotype showed up just a few times. The chain recombines TRBV6-1 with TRBJ2-7; D is possibly TRBD1 (6 bases). V was shortened by 4 bases and J by 5 bases, with 12 bases between the two germline ends. The CDR3 spans 13 residues. CDR1 MNHNS and CDR2 SASEGT come from the germline V gene. CDR3 DNA sequence: TGTGCCAGCAGTGTGACAGGCCGGGACGAGCAGTACTTC. As protein: CASSVTGRDEQYF.

The V call is TRBV24-1, the J call TRBJ2-1, with 11 bases matching TRBD2. Trimming cost V 7 bases and J 6 bases; bases outside gene matches: 10. Germline-derived CDR1 and CDR2 are KGHDR and SFDVKD. The CDR3 extends over 16 amino acids. The CDR3 nucleotides are TGTGCCACCAGCAAGACTAGCGGGAACCGAGGCAATGAGCAGTTCTTC. Protein sequence: CATSKTSGNRGNEQFF.

This clonotype was observed many times. The gene calls are TRBV12-3 or TRBV12-4 and TRBJ1-3, with D possibly TRBD1 on 5 matching bases. CDR3 length: 12 residues. Deletions cut 10 bases from V and 4 bases from J, with 11 bases between. The DNA for the CDR3 is TGTGCCACCCTGGACATAGGAAACACCATATATTTT. Translated, it gives CATLDIGNTIYF.

In this sample, this clonotype turned up many times. J is TRBJ2-2 and V is TRBV5-1, with D possibly being TRBD1 (5 bases). The germline gives CDR1 SGHRS, CDR2 YFSETQ. Trimming removed 4 bases at V and 2 bases at J, with 12 bases between. This CDR3 has 15 amino acids. The DNA for the CDR3 is TGCGCCAGCAGCGTTACAACAGGAAACACCGGGGAGCTGTTTTTT. Its translation: CASSVTTGNTGELFF.

The chain is built from TRBV20-1 and TRBJ2-7, with D possibly matching TRBD1 (6 bases). Trimming pared 0 bases from V and 4 bases from J, leaving 19 bases between. CDR1 is DFQATT and CDR2 is SNEGSKA in the germline V gene (reference sequence). The CDR3 is 16 amino acids. The CDR3 is CSARDSPGAHLYEQYF. CDR3 DNA sequence: TGCAGTGCTAGAGATAGTCCAGGGGCTCACCTATACGAGCAGTACTTC.

This clonotype showed up just a few times. A much bigger clone sits one base away, suggesting this may be a read error. V usage is TRBV6-1 and J usage is TRBJ2-1; tentatively, D is TRBD1 (6 bases). The CDR3 length is 15 residues. The germline V gene encodes CDR1 MNHNS and CDR2 SASEGT. CDR3 amino acids: CACSPRTDPYNEQFF. CDR3 coding DNA: TGTGCCTGCAGTCCCCGGACAGACCCCTACAATGAGCAGTTCTTC.

This clonotype has ten or more counts. The rearrangement joins TRBV28 to TRBJ1-5; possibly TRBD1 for D (5 bases). Germline-derived CDR1 and CDR2 are MDHEN and SYDVKM. This CDR3 comprises 14 residues. Trimming removed 8 bases at V and 0 bases at J, with 11 bases between. In nucleotides, the CDR3 is TGTGCCAGCGTGGGGCAGAATAGCAATCAGCCCCAGCATTTT. Protein: CASVGQNSNQPQHF.

This clonotype was seen at least ten times. The V gene is TRBV7-2, the J gene TRBJ2-7, with a tentative D call TRBD1 (5 bases). Germline V lookup: CDR1 SGHTA, CDR2 FQGNSA. Deletions cut 2 bases from V and 5 bases from J, with 7 bases between. This CDR3 is 12 amino acids long. CDR3 in DNA: TGTGCCAGCAGCTTAAGCAGGGACGAGCAGTACTTC. The encoded protein is CASSLSRDEQYF.

This clonotype was recorded at least ten times. The chain joins TRBV28 to TRBJ2-7, with 16 bases that match TRBD2. Looked up from germline, CDR1 is MDHEN and CDR2 is SYDVKM. V shed 6 bases and J 2 bases; nucleotides not matched to a gene: 13. The CDR3 runs to 19 residues. CDR3 DNA sequence: TGTGCCAGCAGACGCCCGGGACTAGCGGGAGGGGGGGGAACCTACGAGCAGTACTTC. It encodes CASRRPGLAGGGGTYEQYF.

This clonotype was seen a handful of times. DNA for the CDR3: TGTGCCAGCAGTGTAACAGGGGAGCGAGCAGATACGCAGTATTTT. Translated: CASSVTGERADTQYF. The chain employs TRBV6-1 and TRBJ2-3, with 7 bases aligning to TRBD1. After removal of 4 bases from V and 4 bases from J, the junction contained 8 bases not matched to a gene. Germline V gene lookup returns CDR1 MNHNS and CDR2 SASEGT. The CDR3 contains 15 residues.

The CDR3: CASSPMRVGANVLTF. The CDR3 DNA reads as TGTGCCAGCAGCCCAATGCGGGTCGGGGCCAACGTCCTGACTTTC. J is TRBJ2-6 and V is TRBV7-3; perhaps TRBD2 as D (5 bases). The length of the CDR3 is 15 residues. Trimming stripped 5 bases from V and 4 bases from J, with 12 bases between. Per the germline V gene, CDR1 is SGHTA and CDR2 is FQGTGA.

This clonotype appeared many times. The rearrangement links TRBV30 to TRBJ1-1, with no clear D. Between the trimmed V and J ends, which lost 0 bases and 10 bases, there was a span of 15 bases. The CDR3 contains 13 residues. Germline V CDR1 and CDR2: GTSNPN, SVGIG (reference sequence). The CDR3 nucleotides are TGTGCCTGGAGTGTAAACGCAAACGCAGCAGCTTTCTTT. This sequence encodes CAWSVNANAAAFF.

The V and J genes are TRBV20-1 and TRBJ1-5; TRBD1 is a possible D gene (5 bases). CDR3 size: 19 residues. Looked up from germline, CDR1 is DFQATT and CDR2 is SNEGSKA (reference sequence). Trimming stripped 0 bases from V and 0 bases from J, with 21 bases between. As DNA, the CDR3 is TGCAGTGCTAGAGAGCGGGACTCAATAAATTGGGGTAGCAATCAGCCCCAGCATTTT. The encoded protein is CSARERDSINWGSNQPQHF.

This clonotype was observed a few times. The chain uses TRBV6-4 and TRBJ1-5; D gene unclear. Trimming stripped 4 bases from V and 7 bases from J, with 11 bases between. CDR1 and CDR2 from the germline V gene are MRHNA and SNTAGT. The CDR3 totals 13 residues. The CDR3 here is CASSGMGGQPQHF. The CDR3 DNA reads as TGTGCCAGCAGTGGAATGGGTGGGCAGCCCCAGCATTTT.

A few counts support this clonotype. The gene calls are TRBV5-1 and TRBJ1-1; D is unclear. Germline V CDR1 and CDR2: SGHRS, YFSETQ. The CDR3 has 16 residues. The germline V and J ends were trimmed by 3 bases and 0 bases, with 15 bases remaining between them. The CDR3 protein is CASSSNPTAMNTEAFF. CDR3 DNA: TGCGCCAGCAGCTCAAACCCGACGGCCATGAACACTGAAGCTTTCTTT.

This clonotype was counted at least ten times. The chain couples TRBV2 to TRBJ2-5, with 12 bases matching TRBD2. Germline V gives CDR1 SNHLY, CDR2 FYNNEI. V lost 6 bases, J lost 7 bases, and 3 bases stayed unmatched. This CDR3 comprises 13 residues. CDR3 sequence reads: CASRPTSGGTQYF. Here the CDR3 DNA reads TGTGCCAGCAGACCGACTAGCGGGGGGACCCAGTACTTC.

This clonotype was counted a few times. The chain carries TRBV18 and TRBJ2-1, with TRBD2 identical over 7 bases. The V gene's germline CDR1 is KGHSH and CDR2 LQKENI. This CDR3 contains 14 residues. Germline trimming cut 1 base from V and 9 bases from J; bases unmatched to any gene: 6. The CDR3: CASSPLERGIEQFF. The CDR3 nucleotides are TGTGCCAGCTCACCACTGGAGCGGGGAATTGAGCAGTTCTTC.

Many counts were recorded for this clonotype. The chain carries TRBV12-3 or TRBV12-4 and TRBJ1-2, with TRBD1 as a possible D gene (5 bases). V lost 8 bases, J lost 4 bases, and 17 bases lay in between. The CDR3 consists of 14 residues. The DNA of the CDR3 is TGTGCCAGCCGCAAGGACATAAGCCCCTATGGCTACACCTTC. Its protein is CASRKDISPYGYTF.

As for this clonotype: A far larger clone is one nucleotide away, so this likely arose from a read error. The chain's CDR3 is CASSWTGDSYNEQYF. The CDR3 DNA sequence: TGTGCCAGCAGTTGGACAGGAGACTCCTACAATGAGCAGTACTTC. V is TRBV2 and J is TRBJ2-4; 7 nucleotides agree with TRBD1. The CDR3 is 15 residues long. With 5 bases clipped from V and 13 bases from J, the junction kept 17 bases outside the gene matches. Germline lookup yields CDR1 SNHLY and CDR2 FYNNEI.

The chain carries TRBV25-1 and TRBJ2-5; the match to TRBD1 covers 8 bases. After removal of 6 bases from V and 3 bases from J, the junction contained 9 bases not matched to a gene. The CDR3 spans 15 residues. The germline gives CDR1 MGHDK, CDR2 SYGVNS. The CDR3 protein is CASSDTGTGEETQYF. The CDR3 DNA reads as TGTGCCAGCAGCGATACCGGGACAGGAGAAGAGACCCAGTACTTC.

CDR3 nucleotides: TGTGCCAGCAGCTTGGACTACCAAGAGACCCAGTACTTC. Amino acids: CASSLDYQETQYF. This chain joins TRBV5-8 and TRBJ2-5, with D uncertain. CDR1 is SGHTS, CDR2 YDEGEE, per germline. The CDR3 covers 13 residues. Trimming cost V 0 bases and J 0 bases, with 3 bases left between them.

Turning to this clonotype: This sequence may be a read error, since a much larger clone differs from it by one base. The CDR3 spells CASSLRPLTRGSLNEQFF. The DNA for the CDR3 is TGTGCCAGCAGCTTAAGGCCCCTGACTAGAGGGAGTCTTAATGAGCAGTTCTTC. The V call is TRBV7-9, the J call TRBJ2-1, with D perhaps matching TRBD2 (6 bases). CDR1 is SEHNR and CDR2 is FQNEAQ in the germline V gene (reference sequence). Trimming cost V 2 bases and J 7 bases, with 24 bases left between them. The CDR3 runs to 18 residues.

This clonotype has just a few counts. The J gene is TRBJ2-1, the V gene TRBV3-1; D is undetermined. V was pared by 0 bases and J by 9 bases, with 6 bases between. The germline CDR1 and CDR2 sequences are LGHDT and YNNKEL (reference sequence). The CDR3 spans 12 residues. CDR3 DNA sequence: TGTGCCAGCAGCCAAGATATTGCTGAGCAGTTCTTC. It yields the protein CASSQDIAEQFF.

This clonotype was picked up many times. The genes are TRBV30 and TRBJ1-1; D uncertain. V gave up 3 bases and J gave up 2 bases, with 13 bases separating them. The germline V gene encodes CDR1 GTSNPN and CDR2 SVGIG (reference sequence). This CDR3 has 14 residues. CDR3: CAWRTAPLNTEAFF. In nucleotides, the CDR3 is TGTGCCTGGAGGACGGCCCCCCTAAACACTGAAGCTTTCTTT.

V and J are TRBV28 and TRBJ1-2; D uncertain. This CDR3 is 13 amino acids long. Per germline, CDR1 MDHEN and CDR2 SYDVKM. With 6 bases removed from V and 3 bases from J, the gap between germline ends came to 11 bases. The CDR3 coding sequence is TGTGCCAGCAGCTATGGCCTGGACTATGGCTACACCTTC. This translates into CASSYGLDYGYTF.

The J gene is TRBJ1-5, the V gene TRBV10-3, with D uncertain. Trimming shortened V by 2 bases and J by 4 bases, and 9 bases separated the two germline ends. The germline V gene has CDR1 ENHRY and CDR2 SYGVKD. The CDR3 is 14 residues long. CDR3 amino acids: CAISEGRSNQPQHF. The CDR3 coding sequence is TGTGCCATCAGTGAGGGACGTAGTAATCAGCCCCAGCATTTT.

Many counts were recorded for this clonotype. This chain links TRBV6-2 or TRBV6-3 with TRBJ1-1, with D perhaps matching TRBD1 (5 bases). This CDR3 contains 15 residues. Germline V gives CDR1 MNHEY, CDR2 SVGEGT. V was cut by 0 bases and J by 7 bases, with 15 bases left in between. CDR3 DNA: TGTGCCAGCAGTTACTCGATTGCAGGGAAGAATGAAGCTTTCTTT. Translated: CASSYSIAGKNEAFF.

This clonotype was seen more than once but under ten times. V and J are TRBV3-1 and TRBJ2-2, with D uncertain. This CDR3 is built from 11 residues. Germline CDR1 LGHDT, CDR2 YNNKEL (reference sequence). V was clipped by 2 bases and J by 8 bases, with 3 bases between them. CDR3 loop: CASSQIGELFF. DNA for the CDR3: TGTGCCAGCAGCCAAATTGGGGAGCTGTTTTTT.

The J gene is TRBJ2-3, the V gene TRBV18; D might be TRBD1 (5 bases). Germline assignment: CDR1 KGHSH and CDR2 LQKENI. This CDR3 is 15 amino acids long. Trimming took off 2 bases at V and 1 base at J, with 10 bases between the two ends. DNA of the CDR3: TGTGCCAGCTCACCAAGGGGTCCTGGCACAGATACGCAGTATTTT. The encoded protein is CASSPRGPGTDTQYF.

This clonotype was seen at least ten times. The chain joins TRBV7-2 to TRBJ2-3; D is possibly TRBD2 (5 bases). CDR1 and CDR2 from the germline V gene are SGHTA and FQGNSA. The CDR3 extends over 17 amino acids. V lost 1 base to trimming and J lost 1 base, with 15 bases between them. The chain's CDR3 is CASSLDPSGPGTDTQYF. CDR3 nucleotides: TGTGCCAGCAGCTTAGATCCCAGCGGACCAGGCACAGATACGCAGTATTTT.

This clonotype occurred a few times. A much larger clone lies a single base off, so this may be a read error. The chain combines TRBV5-4 with TRBJ2-1, with TRBD1 matching 12 bases. Per the germline V gene, CDR1 is SGHNT and CDR2 is YYREEE (reference sequence). There are 14 residues in the CDR3. V dropped 4 bases and J dropped 7; count of bases not matched to a gene: 3. CDR3 in DNA: TGTGCCAGCAGCAGGGACAGGGGGCTTAATGAGCAGTTCTTC. Translated: CASSRDRGLNEQFF. Supplemented by reference TRBV5-4 and TRBJ2-1, the full variable domain reads ETGVTQSPTHLIKTRGQQVTLRCSSQSGHNTVSWYQQALGQGPQFIFQYYREEENGRGNFPPRFSGLQFPNYSSELNVNALELDDSALYLCASSRDRGLNEQFFGPGTRLTVL.